What follows are 6 T cell receptor beta chains derived from one specimen sequenced in a study of shared clonotypes between healthy human individuals. Sequencing used immunoSEQ multiplex PCR; TCRdb keeps in-frame clones, though not all of them. Of roughly 2 million clones in the sample, approximately 94% were seen once. Naive CD8 cells lacked CD45RO, underwent positive selection for CCR7 and left out terminally differentiated effector memory CD45RA+ cells. The sample taken for sequencing was naive CD8+ T cells sorted from blood. The source is a man between 18 and 29 years old in good health.

The J gene is TRBJ1-3, the V gene TRBV7-9, with D perhaps matching TRBD1 (5 bases). This CDR3 comprises 15 residues. Looked up from germline, CDR1 is SEHNR and CDR2 is FQNEAQ (reference sequence). The V and J ends lost 3 bases and 3 bases respectively, with 12 bases between them. The chain's CDR3 is CASSLPRGVGNTIYF. The CDR3 nucleotides are TGTGCCAGCAGCTTGCCAAGGGGAGTTGGAAACACCATATATTTT.

Of note for this clone: Additional DNA sequences in this sample encode the identical CDR3. V usage is TRBV7-9 and J usage is TRBJ2-7; D may match TRBD1 or TRBD2 (5 bases each). Germline-derived CDR1 and CDR2 are SEHNR and FQNEAQ (reference sequence). This CDR3 is built from 14 residues. Trimming pared 3 bases from V and 0 bases from J, leaving 9 bases between. Here the CDR3 DNA reads TGTGCCAGCAGCTTTGGTGGGGGCTCCTACGAGCAGTACTTC. Protein: CASSFGGGSYEQYF.

J is TRBJ1-1 and V is TRBV10-3; 9 bases match TRBD1. The CDR3 covers 14 residues. Germline V gene sequence: CDR1 ENHRY, CDR2 SYGVKD. After removal of 1 base from V and 6 bases from J, the junction contained 3 bases not matched to a gene. The CDR3 DNA follows: TGTGCCATCAGTGAGTACCGGGACAGGGCTGAAGCTTTCTTT. As protein: CAISEYRDRAEAFF.

The chain couples TRBV10-2 to TRBJ2-6; unclear D gene. This CDR3 comprises 17 residues. Trimming removed 5 bases from V and 5 bases from J, with 19 bases in between. The V gene's germline CDR1 is WSHSY and CDR2 SAAADI. The CDR3 here is CASSKSFTQSRANVLTF. The CDR3 DNA reads as TGCGCCAGCAGTAAATCGTTCACTCAAAGTCGGGCCAACGTCCTGACTTTC.

This rearrangement joins TRBV4-3 to TRBJ2-2, with D hard to call. The CDR3 consists of 15 residues. The V end lost 1 base, the J end lost 3 bases, and 9 bases lay between the germline ends. Germline CDR1 reads LGHNA; CDR2 reads YSLEER. The DNA of the CDR3 is TGCGCCAGCAGCCAAGTAGACTCTTACACCGGGGAGCTGTTTTTT. Amino acid sequence: CASSQVDSYTGELFF.

A few counts support this clone. The chain has TRBV2 and TRBJ1-6; D not resolved. The CDR3 has 13 amino acids. V gave up 7 bases and J gave up 7 bases, with 11 bases separating them. Germline CDR1 reads SNHLY; CDR2 reads FYNNEI. In DNA, the CDR3 is TGTGCCAGCATCCCTACCCGGAATTCACCCCTCCACTTT. This translates into CASIPTRNSPLHF.